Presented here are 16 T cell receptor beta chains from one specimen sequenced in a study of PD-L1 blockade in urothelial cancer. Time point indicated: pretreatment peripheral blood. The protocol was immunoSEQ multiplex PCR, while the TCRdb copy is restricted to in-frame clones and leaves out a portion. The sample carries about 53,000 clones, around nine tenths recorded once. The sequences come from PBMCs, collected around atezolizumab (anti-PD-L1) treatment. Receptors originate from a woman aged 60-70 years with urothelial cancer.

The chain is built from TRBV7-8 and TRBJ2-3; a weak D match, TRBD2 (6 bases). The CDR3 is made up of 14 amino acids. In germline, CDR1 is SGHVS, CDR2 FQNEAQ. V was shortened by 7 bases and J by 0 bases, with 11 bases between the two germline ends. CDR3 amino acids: CASIPGASTDTQYF. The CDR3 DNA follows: TGTGCCAGCATCCCGGGAGCGAGCACAGATACGCAGTATTTT.

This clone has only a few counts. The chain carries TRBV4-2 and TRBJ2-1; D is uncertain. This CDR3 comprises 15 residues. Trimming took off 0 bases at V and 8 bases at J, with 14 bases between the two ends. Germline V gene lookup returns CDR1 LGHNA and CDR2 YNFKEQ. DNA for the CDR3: TGTGCCAGCAGCCAAGAGCGCGCAGGTTGGGATGAGCAGTTCTTC. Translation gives CASSQERAGWDEQFF.

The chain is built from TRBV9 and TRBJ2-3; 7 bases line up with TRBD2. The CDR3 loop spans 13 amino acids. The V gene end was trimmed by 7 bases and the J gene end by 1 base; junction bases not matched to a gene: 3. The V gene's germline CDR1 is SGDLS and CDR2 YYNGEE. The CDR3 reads CASGRGGTDTQYF. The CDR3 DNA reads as TGTGCCAGCGGACGGGGGGGCACAGATACGCAGTATTTT.

This CDR3 reads CASSLGQDTGNTIYF. The CDR3 DNA sequence: TGTGCCAGCAGCTTGGGACAGGACACTGGAAACACCATATATTTT. The V call is TRBV13, the J call TRBJ1-3, with 8 bases fitting TRBD1. The ends lost 3 bases at V and 2 bases at J; junction bases unmatched: 3. The CDR3 has 15 residues. CDR1 and CDR2 (germline): PRHDT, FYEKMQ (reference sequence).

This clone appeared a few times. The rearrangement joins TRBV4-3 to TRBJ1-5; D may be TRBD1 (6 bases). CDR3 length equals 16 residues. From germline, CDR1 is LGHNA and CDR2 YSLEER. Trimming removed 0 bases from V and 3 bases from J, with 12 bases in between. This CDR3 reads CASSQDRGQLNQPQHF. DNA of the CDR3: TGCGCCAGCAGCCAAGACAGGGGCCAGCTCAATCAGCCCCAGCATTTT.

CDR3 residues: CASSFGQFNEKLFF. For the CDR3, the DNA is TGTGCCAGCAGCTTCGGACAGTTTAATGAAAAACTGTTTTTT. This chain connects TRBV11-2 to TRBJ1-4; a possible D gene is TRBD1 (6 bases). This CDR3 spans 14 amino acids. V lost 3 bases to trimming and J lost 4 bases, with 9 bases between them. CDR1 is SGHAT and CDR2 is FQNNGV in the germline V gene.

The CDR3 is CASSFRLAGSYNEQFF. The CDR3 nucleotides are TGTGCCAGCAGCTTTAGACTAGCGGGGTCCTACAATGAGCAGTTCTTC. V usage is TRBV5-8 and J usage is TRBJ2-1; 11 positions agree with TRBD2. The V gene's germline CDR1 is SGHTS and CDR2 YDEGEE. The CDR3 totals 16 residues. The J segment lost 1 base and the V segment lost 2 bases, leaving 2 bases of the junction unmatched. The full variable domain, with the rest looked up from reference TRBV5-8 and TRBJ2-1, is EAGVTQSPTHLIKTRGQQATLRCSPISGHTSVYWYQQALGLGLQFLLWYDEGEERNRGNFPPRFSGRQFPNYSSELNVNALELEDSALYLCASSFRLAGSYNEQFFGPGTRLTVL.

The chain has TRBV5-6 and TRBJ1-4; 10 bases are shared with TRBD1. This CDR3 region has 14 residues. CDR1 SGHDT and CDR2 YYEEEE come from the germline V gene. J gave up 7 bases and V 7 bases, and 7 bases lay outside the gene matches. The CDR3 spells CASGTGEEAEKLFF. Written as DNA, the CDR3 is TGTGCCAGCGGGACAGGGGAAGAGGCTGAAAAACTGTTTTTT.

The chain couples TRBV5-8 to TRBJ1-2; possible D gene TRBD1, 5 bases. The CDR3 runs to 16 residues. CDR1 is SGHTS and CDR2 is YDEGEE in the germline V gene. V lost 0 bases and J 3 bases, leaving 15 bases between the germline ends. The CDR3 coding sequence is TGTGCCAGCAGCTTGGTGAAGCGGGGCGCCGACTATGGCTACACCTTC. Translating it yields CASSLVKRGADYGYTF.

The CDR3 nucleotides read TGTGCCAGCAGTCCGACGGGACATTCCGGAAACACCATATATTTT. This codes for CASSPTGHSGNTIYF. The chain recombines TRBV27 with TRBJ1-3; maybe TRBD1 (6 bases). Germline-derived CDR1 and CDR2 are MNHEY and SMNVEV (reference sequence). Deletions cut 5 bases from V and 4 bases from J, with 15 bases between. CDR3 length: 15 residues.

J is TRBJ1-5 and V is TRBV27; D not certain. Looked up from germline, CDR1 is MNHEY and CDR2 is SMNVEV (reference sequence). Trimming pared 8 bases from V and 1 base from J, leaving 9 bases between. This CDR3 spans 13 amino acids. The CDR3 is CASGWASNQPQHF. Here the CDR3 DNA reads TGTGCCAGCGGTTGGGCCAGCAATCAGCCCCAGCATTTT.

The CDR3 nucleotides read TGTGCCAGCAGTGAAGCTCAGGGGTGGTCGGGAACTGAAGCTTTCTTT. It codes for CASSEAQGWSGTEAFF. This chain links TRBV6-1 with TRBJ1-1; possible D gene TRBD1, 6 bases. CDR3 length equals 16 residues. Germline assignment: CDR1 MNHNS and CDR2 SASEGT. V was clipped by 0 bases and J by 5 bases, with 16 bases between them.

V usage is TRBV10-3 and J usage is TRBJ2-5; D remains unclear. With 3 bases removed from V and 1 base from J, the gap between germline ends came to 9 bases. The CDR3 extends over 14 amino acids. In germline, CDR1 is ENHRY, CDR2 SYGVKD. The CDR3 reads CAISDSRAQETQYF. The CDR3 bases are TGTGCCATCAGTGACTCCCGAGCCCAAGAGACCCAGTACTTC.

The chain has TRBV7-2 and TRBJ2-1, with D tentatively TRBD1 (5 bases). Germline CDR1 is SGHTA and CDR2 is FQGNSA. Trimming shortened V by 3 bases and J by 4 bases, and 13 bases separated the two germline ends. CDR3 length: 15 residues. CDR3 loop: CASSFAWGLYNEQFF. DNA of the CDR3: TGTGCCAGCAGCTTCGCGTGGGGCCTTTACAATGAGCAGTTCTTC.

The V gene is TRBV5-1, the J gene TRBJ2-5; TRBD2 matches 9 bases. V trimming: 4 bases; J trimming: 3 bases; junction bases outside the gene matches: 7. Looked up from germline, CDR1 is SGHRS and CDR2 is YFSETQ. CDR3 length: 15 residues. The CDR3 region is CASSMSGRREETQYF. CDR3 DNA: TGCGCCAGCAGCATGAGCGGGAGGAGGGAAGAGACCCAGTACTTC.

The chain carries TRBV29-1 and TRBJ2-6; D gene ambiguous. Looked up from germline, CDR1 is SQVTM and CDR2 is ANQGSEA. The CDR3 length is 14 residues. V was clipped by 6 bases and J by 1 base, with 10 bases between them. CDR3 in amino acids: CSVVSGSGANVLTF. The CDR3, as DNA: TGCAGCGTCGTGAGTGGTTCTGGGGCCAACGTCCTGACTTTC. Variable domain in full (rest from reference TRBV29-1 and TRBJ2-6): SAVISQKPSRDICQRGTSLTIQCQVDSQVTMMFWYRQQPGQSLTLIATANQGSEATYESGFVIDKFPISRPNLTFSTLTVSNMSPEDSSIYLCSVVSGSGANVLTFGAGSRLTVL.